This T cell receptor (beta chain) is from a study of T cell repertoires in ileal Crohn's disease. Time point noted: inflamed ileum from the surgical specimen. Concerning this clone: The antigen is not known.

Method: immunoSEQ multiplex PCR; TCRdb's copy keeps in-frame clones and lacks some. This sample has 16,000 or so clones, with roughly 90% found just once. General observations from the study: Compared with non-smokers, active smokers at surgery showed more clonal expansions.

The TCR originated in an adult with Crohn's disease. Sequencing was performed on ileal tissue.

The CDR3 spells CASSGTGELFF. CDR3 DNA sequence: TGTGCCTCTTCCGGGACCGGGGAGCTGTTTTTT. This chain links TRBV30 with TRBJ2-2; D unresolved. The V gene's germline CDR1 is GTSNPN and CDR2 SVGIG (reference sequence). There are 11 residues in the CDR3. V was trimmed by 7 bases and J by 5 bases, leaving 8 bases between them.